This passage covers 14 T cell receptor beta chains from one sample sequenced in a study of immune evolution from preneoplasia to lung adenocarcinoma. Profiling relied on immunoSEQ multiplex PCR, and the TCRdb table lists in-frame clones only, not all of them. This sample has around 4,000 clones, with 75% to 85% found just once. The sample was FFPE lung adenocarcinoma in situ tissue. All receptors derive from a person aged 70 to 79 with lung adenocarcinoma.

This clone was observed once. This chain uses TRBV10-3 with TRBJ2-6; TRBD1 is a possible D gene (6 bases). Germline V gene lookup returns CDR1 ENHRY and CDR2 SYGVKD. Trimming took off 0 bases at V and 0 bases at J, with 12 bases between the two ends. The CDR3 loop spans 18 amino acids. CDR3 DNA sequence: TGTGCCATCAGTGAGTCGCGGACAGAAATCTCTGGGGCCAACGTCCTGACTTTC. This gives the protein CAISESRTEISGANVLTF.

This clone was detected only once. The genes are TRBV11-2 and TRBJ2-7; D possibly uses TRBD1 or TRBD2 (5 bases each). Germline lookup yields CDR1 SGHAT and CDR2 FQNNGV. This CDR3 comprises 15 residues. V gave up 5 bases and J gave up 2 bases, with 16 bases separating them. The CDR3 here is CASSPSGTFPYEQYF. The CDR3 nucleotides read TGTGCCAGCAGCCCCTCCGGGACGTTTCCCTACGAGCAGTACTTC. Based on the CDR3 plus reference TRBV11-2 and TRBJ2-7, the full variable domain is EAGVAQSPRYKIIEKRQSVAFWCNPISGHATLYWYQQILGQGPKLLIQFQNNGVVDDSQLPKDRFSAERLKGVDSTLKIQPAKLEDSAVYLCASSPSGTFPYEQYFGPGTRLTVT.

This chain connects TRBV2 to TRBJ2-2, with D tentatively TRBD1 (5 bases). Germline V gene lookup returns CDR1 SNHLY and CDR2 FYNNEI. V lost 0 bases to trimming and J lost 4 bases, with 6 bases between them. This CDR3 is 14 amino acids long. Here the CDR3 reads CASSEAGVTGELFF. CDR3 DNA sequence: TGTGCCAGCAGTGAAGCAGGGGTCACCGGGGAGCTGTTTTTT.

A few counts support this clone. The CDR3 nucleotides are TGTGCCAGCAGCTTAGAAGAACGGACAGGTGAAGCTTTCTTT. Translation gives CASSLEERTGEAFF. The chain combines TRBV11-3 with TRBJ1-1, with 7 bases fitting TRBD1. The CDR3 is 14 amino acids. With V trimmed by 0 bases and J by 7 bases, 5 bases remained unmatched. Germline values: CDR1 SGHNT, CDR2 YENEEA.

The V call is TRBV11-2, the J call TRBJ1-4; no clear D gene. Germline CDR1 and CDR2: SGHAT and FQNNGV. The V gene lost 2 bases and the J gene lost 4 bases, with 20 bases spanning the gap. The CDR3 runs 18 residues. Written as DNA, the CDR3 is TGTGCCAGCAGCTTATTAAGAGGATCGCTCGAATTTAATGAAAAACTGTTTTTT. Its translation is CASSLLRGSLEFNEKLFF.

This chain links TRBV5-6 with TRBJ1-5; D gene unclear. The CDR3 is 14 residues long. Per germline, CDR1 SGHDT and CDR2 YYEEEE. Trimming removed 1 base from V and 1 base from J, with 6 bases in between. The CDR3 sequence: CASSLRVSNQPQHF. The DNA for the CDR3 is TGTGCCAGCAGCTTGCGTGTCAGCAATCAGCCCCAGCATTTT.

The chain carries TRBV4-1 and TRBJ2-7, with a possible D match to TRBD1 (5 bases). CDR3 size: 13 residues. Trimming shortened V by 3 bases and J by 3 bases, and 9 bases separated the two germline ends. In germline, CDR1 is MGHRA, CDR2 YSYEKL. The CDR3 loop is CASSHTGLYEQYF. CDR3 nucleotides: TGCGCCAGCAGCCACACAGGCCTCTACGAGCAGTACTTC.

The rearrangement joins TRBV14 to TRBJ2-5; a possible D gene is TRBD1 (6 bases). CDR3 size: 19 residues. The V and J ends lost 3 bases and 1 base respectively, with 24 bases between them. Per germline, CDR1 SGHDN and CDR2 FVKESK. The CDR3 nucleotides are TGTGCCAGCAGCCATTTCCAGGGGCGCAGCGCCGAGACCCAAGAGACCCAGTACTTC. Translating gives CASSHFQGRSAETQETQYF.

This clone was counted a single time. The chain combines TRBV19 with TRBJ1-5, with D uncertain. Germline loops: CDR1 LNHDA, CDR2 SQIVND (reference sequence). V dropped 6 bases and J dropped 3 bases, with 12 bases sitting between them. The length of the CDR3 is 14 residues. The CDR3 DNA reads as TGTGCCAGTAGCCGCGACGGAGTCAATCAGCCCCAGCATTTT. Translated, it gives CASSRDGVNQPQHF.

This clone showed up just a few times. The chain is built from TRBV5-6 and TRBJ2-3, with TRBD2 matching 11 bases. Germline V gene data show CDR1 as SGHDT and CDR2 as YYEEEE. The CDR3 contains 16 residues. V lost 1 base to trimming and J lost 4 bases; unmatched junction nucleotides: 5. CDR3 nucleotide sequence: TGTGCCAGCAGCTTGACTAGCGGGAGACTGGCAGATACGCAGTATTTT. Residues: CASSLTSGRLADTQYF.

The chain carries TRBV27 and TRBJ2-5; D is perhaps TRBD2 (5 bases). Trimming left V 6 bases short and J 2 bases short, with 10 bases between. This CDR3 is 13 amino acids long. In germline, CDR1 is MNHEY, CDR2 SMNVEV (reference sequence). This CDR3 reads CASRRVVQETQYF. In nucleotides, the CDR3 is TGTGCCAGCAGGAGGGTCGTTCAAGAGACCCAGTACTTC.

The chain employs TRBV7-2 and TRBJ1-2, with D hard to call. Per the germline V gene, CDR1 is SGHTA and CDR2 is FQGNSA. V shed 3 bases and J shed 8 bases, with 13 bases lying between them. This CDR3 is built from 13 residues. CDR3 protein: CASSFVRAEGYTF. CDR3 DNA: TGTGCCAGCAGCTTCGTTAGGGCGGAAGGCTACACCTTC.

The chain has TRBV30 and TRBJ2-7; TRBD1 or TRBD2 may be the D gene (5 bases each). CDR3 length: 13 amino acids. V lost 3 bases and J lost 0, with 9 bases in between. CDR1 is GTSNPN, CDR2 SVGIG, per germline (reference sequence). CDR3 amino acids: CAWRAGSSYEQYF. CDR3 nucleotides: TGTGCCTGGAGGGCAGGGAGCTCCTACGAGCAGTACTTC. Using reference TRBV30 and TRBJ2-7 for the parts outside the CDR3, the full variable domain is SQTIHQWPATLVQPVGSPLSLECTVEGTSNPNLYWYRQAAGRGLQLLFYSVGIGQISSEVPQNLSASRPQDRQFILSSKKLLLSDSGFYLCAWRAGSSYEQYFGPGTRLTVT.

The genes are TRBV6-6 and TRBJ1-1; weak D call: TRBD1 (6 bases). Trimming took off 7 bases at V and 3 bases at J, with 21 bases between the two ends. Germline lookup yields CDR1 MNHNY and CDR2 SVGAGI (reference sequence). This CDR3 spans 16 amino acids. CDR3 DNA sequence: TGTGCCAGCACTTCCTCCTTCAGGGGAGTGTACACTGAAGCTTTCTTT. Translating it yields CASTSSFRGVYTEAFF.